This TCR beta chain was profiled in a study of a mutant IDH1 vaccine in newly diagnosed glioma (dated by TCRdb to the early 2020s). As for the study more broadly: Vaccination was initiated 4-6 weeks after radiotherapy alone, or concurrently with temozolomide cycles in the chemotherapy-containing groups. For exploratory analyses, longitudinal TCRB deep sequencing was carried out in under 30 treated patients wherever samples were available. Peripheral blood was drawn at six visits: V03 (baseline), V05, V07, V10, V12 and V13. The week-35 safety follow-up took place at visit V12, and the week-47 end of study took place at visit V13. Before enrollment, most patients had been given radiochemotherapy with temozolomide as standard therapy, while the rest had received either radiotherapy alone or temozolomide alone. Of the approximately 30 treated patients, approximately 62% were male and around 38% were female, and a mean age of roughly 40 years was recorded. What the study reported, not specific to this receptor: No apparent relationship was observed between pseudoprogression and alterations in the top peripheral T cell clonotypes detected by TCRB sequencing. The authors stated that sample limitations prevented analyses of patient blood samples from being reproduced. Across multiple MHC alleles, vaccine-induced immune responses were seen in approximately 93% of patients. Selection of PBMC samples for TCRB deep sequencing was based on availability.

As for this clone: The antigen this receptor binds is unknown. Per-base qualities were not stored, and no clone one base away is much larger.

The library came from the immunoSEQ multiplex PCR assay. The hsTCRB Kit was used according to the manufacturer's protocol to amplify rearranged TCR beta chain sequences. Sequencing of TCRB libraries was carried out on an Illumina MiSeq. The original pipeline was this. The proprietary platform of the kit vendor was used for demultiplexing, trimming and gene mapping. TCRdb provides this immuneACCESS table in a form limited to in-frame rearrangements. Some clones are lacking; in checked studies, under half of them reflect an unresolved V gene, and why the rest are absent is not known. D and trimming were read from the DNA, whereas the V and J calls and clone size are those reported in that table. Within this sample are around 32,000 clones, with about 80% of them counted one time only. The ten largest account for roughly 3.2% of the sample. From cysteine to phenylalanine, the CDR3 is 14 amino acids long. The retained sequence is limited to the CDR3, 42 bases, with the frame set at the first base. CDR1 and CDR2 (GTSNPN, SVGIG) derive from the germline V gene (reference sequence). Relative to germline, V is missing 8 bases and J is missing 5 bases, with 12 bases of the junction outside any gene match.

Taken with the paper, the label for time point translates to: week 35, safety follow-up. Every vaccine dose consisted of 300 ug of a 20-mer mutant IDH1 peptide in Montanide, administered subcutaneously together with topical imiquimod. Eight vaccinations were administered to patients in weeks 1, 3, 5, 7, 11, 15, 19 and 23, corresponding to visits V03 through V10. Donors had newly diagnosed WHO grade 3 or 4 IDH1-mutant astrocytomas with loss of nuclear ATRX. The samples were drawn from NOA16, a multicentre, single-arm, open-label phase I trial in Germany that tested a mutant IDH1 peptide vaccine in humans for the first time. Genomic DNA for TCRB sequencing was isolated from EDTA blood with the DNeasy Blood and Tissue Kit.

The sequence derives from a man aged 40-49 years with glioma. Some clones in this sample may be carry-over from other donors' samples. Sequencing was performed on PBMCs, taken from a glioma patient whose treatment included an IDH1 peptide vaccine. The sequence joins TRBV30 to TRBJ1-2; 9 central nucleotides agree with TRBD1. The nucleotide sequence is given as TGTGCCGTTTACAGGGGGCGGCTAGCTTATGGCTACACCTTC. It translates as CAVYRGRLAYGYTF.